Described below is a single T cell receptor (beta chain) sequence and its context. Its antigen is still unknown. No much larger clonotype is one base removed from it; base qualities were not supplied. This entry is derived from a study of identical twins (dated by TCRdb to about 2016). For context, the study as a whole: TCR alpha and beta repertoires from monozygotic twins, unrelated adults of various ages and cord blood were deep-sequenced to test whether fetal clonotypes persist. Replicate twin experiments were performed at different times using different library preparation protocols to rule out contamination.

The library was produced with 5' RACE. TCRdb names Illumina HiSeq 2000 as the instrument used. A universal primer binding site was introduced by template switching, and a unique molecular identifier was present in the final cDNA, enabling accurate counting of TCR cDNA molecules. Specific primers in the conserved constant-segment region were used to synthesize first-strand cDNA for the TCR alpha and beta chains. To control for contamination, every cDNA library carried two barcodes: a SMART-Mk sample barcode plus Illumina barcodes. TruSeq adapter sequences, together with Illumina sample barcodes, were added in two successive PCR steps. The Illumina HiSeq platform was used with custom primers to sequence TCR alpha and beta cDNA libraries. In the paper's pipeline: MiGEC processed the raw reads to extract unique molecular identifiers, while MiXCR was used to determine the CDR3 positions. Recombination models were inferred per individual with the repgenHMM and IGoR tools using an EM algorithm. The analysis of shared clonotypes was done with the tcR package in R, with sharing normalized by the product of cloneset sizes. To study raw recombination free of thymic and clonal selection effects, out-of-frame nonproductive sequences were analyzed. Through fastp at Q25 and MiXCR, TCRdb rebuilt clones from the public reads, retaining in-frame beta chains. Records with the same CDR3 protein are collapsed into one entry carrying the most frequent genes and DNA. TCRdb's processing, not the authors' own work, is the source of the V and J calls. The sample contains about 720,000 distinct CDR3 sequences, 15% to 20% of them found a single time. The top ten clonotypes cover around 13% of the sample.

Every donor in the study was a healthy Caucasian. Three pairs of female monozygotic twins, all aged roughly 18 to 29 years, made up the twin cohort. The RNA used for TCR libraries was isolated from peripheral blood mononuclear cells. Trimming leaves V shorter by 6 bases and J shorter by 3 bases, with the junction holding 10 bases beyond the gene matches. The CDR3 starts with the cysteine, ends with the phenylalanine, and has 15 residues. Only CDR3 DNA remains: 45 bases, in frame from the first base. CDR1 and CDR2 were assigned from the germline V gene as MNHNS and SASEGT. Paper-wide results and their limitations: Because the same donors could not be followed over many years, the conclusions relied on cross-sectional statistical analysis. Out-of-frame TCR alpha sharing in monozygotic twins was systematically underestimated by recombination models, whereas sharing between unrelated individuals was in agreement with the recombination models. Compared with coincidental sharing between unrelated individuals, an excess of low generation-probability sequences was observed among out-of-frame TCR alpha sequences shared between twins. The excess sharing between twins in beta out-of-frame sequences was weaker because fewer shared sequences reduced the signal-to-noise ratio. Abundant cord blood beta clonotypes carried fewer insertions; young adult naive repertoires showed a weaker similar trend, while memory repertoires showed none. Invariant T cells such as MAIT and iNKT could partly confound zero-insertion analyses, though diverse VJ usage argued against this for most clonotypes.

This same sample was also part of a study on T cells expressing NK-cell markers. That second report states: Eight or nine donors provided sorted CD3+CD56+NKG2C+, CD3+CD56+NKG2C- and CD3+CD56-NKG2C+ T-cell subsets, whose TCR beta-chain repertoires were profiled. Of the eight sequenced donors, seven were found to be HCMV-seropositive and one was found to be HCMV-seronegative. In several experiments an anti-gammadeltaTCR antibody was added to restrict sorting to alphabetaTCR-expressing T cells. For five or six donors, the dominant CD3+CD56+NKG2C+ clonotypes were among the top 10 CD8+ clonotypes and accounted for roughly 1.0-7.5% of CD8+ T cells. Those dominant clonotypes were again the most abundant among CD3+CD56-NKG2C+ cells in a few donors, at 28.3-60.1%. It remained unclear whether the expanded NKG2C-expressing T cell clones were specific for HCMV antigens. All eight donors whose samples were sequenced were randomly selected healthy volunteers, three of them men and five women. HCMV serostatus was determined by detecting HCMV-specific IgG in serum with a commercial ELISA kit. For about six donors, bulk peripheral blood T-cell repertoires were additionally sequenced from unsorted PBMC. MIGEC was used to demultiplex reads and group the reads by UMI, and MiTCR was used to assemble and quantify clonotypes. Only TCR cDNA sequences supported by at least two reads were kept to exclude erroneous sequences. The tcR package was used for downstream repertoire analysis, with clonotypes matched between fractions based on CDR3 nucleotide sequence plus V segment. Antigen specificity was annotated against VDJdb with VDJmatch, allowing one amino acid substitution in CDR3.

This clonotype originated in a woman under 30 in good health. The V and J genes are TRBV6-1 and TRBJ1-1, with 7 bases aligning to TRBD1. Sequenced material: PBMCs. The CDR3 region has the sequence CASRKSTGSDTEAFF. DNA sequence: TGTGCCAGCAGGAAATCGACAGGGTCGGACACTGAAGCTTTCTTT.